This TCR beta chain was documented in a study of blood T cell repertoires in COVID-19. Data came from immunoSEQ multiplex PCR; TCRdb stores just in-frame clones and leaves some out. In the table there are nearly 350,000 clones, over 80% of which are singletons. Trimming cost V 6 bases and J 0 bases, with 20 bases left between them. This CDR3 is 16 amino acids long. Germline V gene data show CDR1 as SQVTM and CDR2 as ANQGSEA. Specimen: peripheral blood. The TCR sequence derives from a woman aged 50 to 65 with COVID-19, enrolled during active disease. The chain carries TRBV29-1 and TRBJ1-1; D unresolved. CDR3 sequence reads: CSVQTSWARMNTEAFF. CDR3 DNA: TGCAGCGTACAGACGTCCTGGGCCAGAATGAACACTGAAGCTTTCTTT. Full variable domain (rest looked up from reference TRBV29-1 and TRBJ1-1): SAVISQKPSRDICQRGTSLTIQCQVDSQVTMMFWYRQQPGQSLTLIATANQGSEATYESGFVIDKFPISRPNLTFSTLTVSNMSPEDSSIYLCSVQTSWARMNTEAFFGQGTRLTVV.